This T cell receptor (beta chain) is from a study of T cells expressing NK-cell markers. Study-wide results and limits: The leading position in the CD3+CD56-NKG2C+ fraction of a handful of donors also went to these clonotypes. CD8+ T cells in six donors included dominant NKG2C+ clonotypes at roughly 1.0-7.0%.

Using the 5' RACE reads, TCRdb records one entry per CDR3 protein without DNA. The table lists approximately 380,000 distinct CDR3 sequences, with roughly 5.2% in the top ten. As to this clonotype: Its antigen is not identified.

Germline CDR1 reads LNHNV; CDR2 reads YYDKDF (reference sequence). There are 16 residues in the CDR3. The chain has TRBV15 and TRBJ2-1. Sequencing was performed on blood T cells: a sorted CD56 or NKG2C T cell subset, CD4+ or CD8+ T cells, or bulk PBMC T cells (not recorded which). This TCR was recovered from a man aged 18-75 years in good health. The CDR3 loop is CATSNWWGSSYNEQFF.